One sample yielded the 27 T cell receptor beta chains listed below, sequenced in a study of shared clonotypes between healthy human individuals. Clones were sequenced by immunoSEQ multiplex PCR, and TCRdb holds only the in-frame ones, with some missing. Found here are about 1 million clones, more than 60% of them singletons; the top ten hold around 1.5%. Material: memory CD4+ T cells sorted from blood. The subset was: CD45RA-negative fraction. Receptor source: a man aged 18-30 years in good health.

This chain joins TRBV28 and TRBJ1-2; 10 positions match TRBD1. Losses at the gene ends were 6 bases for V and 3 bases for J; bases not matched to a gene: 7. CDR3 length: 15 amino acids. Germline V CDR1 and CDR2: MDHEN, SYDVKM. The CDR3 loop reads CASRTGTGVHYGYTF. The CDR3 DNA follows: TGTGCCAGCAGAACCGGGACAGGGGTTCACTATGGCTACACCTTC.

V gene TRBV5-5 combines with J gene TRBJ1-5; 9 bases map to TRBD1. The germline CDR1 and CDR2 sequences are SGHKS and YYEKEE (reference sequence). The V and J ends lost 0 bases and 2 bases, in that order; junction bases with no gene match: 9. CDR3 size: 18 residues. CDR3 region: CASSLGGTGWSGNQPQHF. CDR3 nucleotides: TGTGCCAGCAGCTTGGGTGGGACAGGGTGGAGTGGCAATCAGCCCCAGCATTTT.

The rearrangement links TRBV10-3 to TRBJ2-1; TRBD2 might be the D (6 bases). The CDR3 covers 15 residues. The V gene lost 4 bases and the J gene lost 0 bases, with 10 bases spanning the gap. Germline V CDR1 and CDR2: ENHRY, SYGVKD. The CDR3 DNA sequence: TGTGCCATCAGTGCTGGGGGGAGCTCCTACAATGAGCAGTTCTTC. This codes for CAISAGGSSYNEQFF.

The CDR3 sequence: CASSYDRAVYNEQFF. CDR3 DNA: TGTGCCAGCAGCTACGACAGGGCGGTTTACAATGAGCAGTTCTTC. This chain uses TRBV11-2 with TRBJ2-1, with 7 bases identical to TRBD1. This CDR3 is 15 amino acids long. The V segment lost 4 bases and the J segment 4 bases; nucleotides outside the gene matches: 7. Germline CDR1 SGHAT, CDR2 FQNNGV.

This chain links TRBV27 with TRBJ2-3; 9 nucleotides agree with TRBD2. In germline, CDR1 is MNHEY, CDR2 SMNVEV (reference sequence). Trimming at V came to 4 bases and at J to 5 bases, leaving 7 bases not matched to a gene. The CDR3 has 15 amino acids. The CDR3 DNA reads TGTGCCAGCAGTTACCAGCGGGGGGAGAGAGATACGCAGTATTTT. It yields the protein CASSYQRGERDTQYF.

The chain combines TRBV6-5 with TRBJ2-2; D perhaps matches TRBD2 (5 bases). CDR3 size: 14 residues. CDR1 MNHEY and CDR2 SVGAGI come from the germline V gene. V shed 5 bases and J shed 1 base, with 8 bases lying between them. CDR3 loop: CASSPGLNTGELFF. CDR3 nucleotide sequence: TGTGCCAGCAGTCCTGGACTGAACACCGGGGAGCTGTTTTTT.

This chain connects TRBV7-9 to TRBJ1-2, with D possibly matching TRBD1 (5 bases). CDR1 and CDR2 (germline): SEHNR, FQNEAQ (reference sequence). V lost 1 base and J lost 4, with 13 bases in between. CDR3 size: 15 residues. CDR3 sequence (DNA): TGTGCCAGCAGCTTAGTGAGGGACGGTGGCTATGGCTACACCTTC. As protein: CASSLVRDGGYGYTF.

CDR3 sequence: CSAAGDEQFF. In DNA, the CDR3 is TGCAGTGCCGCCGGGGATGAGCAGTTCTTC. V is TRBV20-1 and J is TRBJ2-1; D is possibly TRBD2 (5 bases). Germline V lookup: CDR1 DFQATT, CDR2 SNEGSKA (reference sequence). The CDR3 covers 10 residues. With 6 bases removed from V and 8 bases from J, the gap between germline ends came to 8 bases.

This sequence joins TRBV27 and TRBJ1-1; D might be TRBD1 (5 bases). This CDR3 region has 15 residues. Between the trimmed V and J ends, which lost 0 bases and 7 bases, there was a span of 15 bases. Per germline, CDR1 MNHEY and CDR2 SMNVEV (reference sequence). The CDR3 DNA sequence: TGTGCCAGCAGTTTATCCCTCCGGGGACCGTTTGAAGCTTTCTTT. Translated: CASSLSLRGPFEAFF.

The CDR3 DNA reads as TGTGCCAGCAGCTTTCAGACAGATACGCAGTATTTT. As protein: CASSFQTDTQYF. The V call is TRBV5-6, the J call TRBJ2-3; no definite D call. There are 12 residues in the CDR3. V was trimmed by 2 bases and J by 3 bases, leaving 4 bases between them. The V gene's germline CDR1 is SGHDT and CDR2 YYEEEE. The whole variable domain, remainder taken from reference TRBV5-6 and TRBJ2-3, is DAGVTQSPTHLIKTRGQQVTLRCSPKSGHDTVSWYQQALGQGPQFIFQYYEEEERQRGNFPDRFSGHQFPNYSSELNVNALLLGDSALYLCASSFQTDTQYFGPGTRLTVL.

The J gene is TRBJ2-7, the V gene TRBV28; a weak D match, TRBD1 (6 bases). Between the trimmed V and J ends, which lost 8 bases and 6 bases, there was a span of 14 bases. This CDR3 has 12 residues. CDR1 and CDR2 (germline): MDHEN, SYDVKM. The DNA for the CDR3 is TGTGCCAGCGCTGGACAGCCTCTCGAGCAGTACTTC. Protein product: CASAGQPLEQYF.

J is TRBJ2-7 and V is TRBV6-5; TRBD1 is a possible D gene (6 bases). The CDR3 runs to 14 residues. V lost 7 bases to trimming and J lost 6 bases, with 19 bases between them. CDR1 is MNHEY, CDR2 SVGAGI, per germline. CDR3 in amino acids: CASMTGRDTGEQYF. The DNA for the CDR3 is TGTGCCAGCATGACAGGAAGGGATACGGGCGAGCAGTACTTC.

V gene TRBV6-1 combines with J gene TRBJ1-1; 9 nucleotides match TRBD1. Unmatched junction bases numbered 9, after V lost 3 bases and J lost 10 bases. This CDR3 has 14 amino acids. The V gene's germline CDR1 is MNHNS and CDR2 SASEGT. The DNA of the CDR3 is TGTGCCAGCAGTGAGGGGACAGGGAGGTCGAGAGCTTTCTTT. Residues: CASSEGTGRSRAFF.

The chain is built from TRBV29-1 and TRBJ2-1, with D possibly being TRBD1 (5 bases). The ends were cut back, 8 bases at V and 7 bases at J, with 18 bases in the middle. The germline CDR1 and CDR2 sequences are SQVTM and ANQGSEA. The CDR3 is 13 residues long. The CDR3 DNA reads as TGCAGCTTCGGGCAGGGAAACTCGAATGAGCAGTTCTTC. As protein: CSFGQGNSNEQFF.

The chain couples TRBV12-2 to TRBJ2-2; TRBD2 reflects the table's D call only, with no check against the DNA. TRBV12-2 is classified as a pseudogene. This CDR3 region has 20 residues. CDR3 sequence reads: CASRLVPSLGRALSAGELFF. CDR3 in DNA: TGTGCAAGTCGCTTAGTGCCCTCGCTAGGGAGGGCCTTGTCAGCCGGGGAGCTGTTTTTT.

V gene TRBV6-5 combines with J gene TRBJ2-7, with D uncertain. CDR3 length: 14 amino acids. Per germline, CDR1 MNHEY and CDR2 SVGAGI. V lost 2 bases, J lost 1 base, and 9 bases lay in between. CDR3: CASSYAADSYEQYF. CDR3 DNA sequence: TGTGCCAGCAGTTACGCGGCGGATTCCTACGAGCAGTACTTC.

This clone was recorded a few times. The chain recombines TRBV7-2 with TRBJ2-2, with D perhaps matching TRBD1 or TRBD2 (5 bases each). Germline V gives CDR1 SGHTA, CDR2 FQGNSA. The CDR3 extends over 16 amino acids. V was pared by 5 bases and J by 2 bases, with 15 bases between. The CDR3 region has the DNA TGTGCCAGCAGCCCGCGACGGGACGGAAACACCGGGGAGCTGTTTTTT. Its protein product is CASSPRRDGNTGELFF.

The V gene is TRBV18, the J gene TRBJ2-6; 8 nucleotides line up with TRBD1. This CDR3 contains 17 residues. The germline CDR1 and CDR2 sequences are KGHSH and LQKENI. The trim removed 5 bases at V and 0 bases at J, leaving 6 bases unmatched. CDR3: CASSYDRGISGANVLTF. The DNA for the CDR3 is TGTGCCAGCTCATACGACAGGGGAATCTCTGGGGCCAACGTCCTGACTTTC.

This clone was picked up one time. This chain links TRBV5-1 with TRBJ2-6; D is perhaps TRBD1 (7 bases). V shed 0 bases and J shed 2 bases, with 9 bases lying between them. In germline, CDR1 is SGHRS, CDR2 YFSETQ. This CDR3 region has 16 residues. In DNA, the CDR3 is TGCGCCAGCAGCTTGGGCGGGACAGCTGGGGCCAACGTCCTGACTTTC. The encoded protein is CASSLGGTAGANVLTF.

This chain joins TRBV11-2 and TRBJ2-1; 16 nucleotides agree with TRBD2. CDR1 is SGHAT and CDR2 is FQNNGV in the germline V gene. V lost 5 bases and J lost 1; bases outside the gene matches: 5. CDR3 length equals 18 residues. Here the CDR3 reads CASSPGLAGGVSYNEQFF. The CDR3 nucleotides are TGTGCCAGCAGCCCGGGACTAGCGGGGGGGGTATCCTACAATGAGCAGTTCTTC. The full variable domain, in which reference TRBV11-2 and TRBJ2-1 provide the parts outside the CDR3, is EAGVAQSPRYKIIEKRQSVAFWCNPISGHATLYWYQQILGQGPKLLIQFQNNGVVDDSQLPKDRFSAERLKGVDSTLKIQPAKLEDSAVYLCASSPGLAGGVSYNEQFFGPGTRLTVL.

The chain is built from TRBV7-2 and TRBJ1-2; D unclear. Germline V gene sequence: CDR1 SGHTA, CDR2 FQGNSA. The CDR3 runs to 14 residues. Trimming removed 4 bases from V and 5 bases from J, with 14 bases in between. The CDR3 sequence is CASSSQATGYGYTF. Written as DNA, the CDR3 is TGTGCCAGCAGCTCCCAGGCGACCGGGTATGGCTACACCTTC.

The J gene is TRBJ1-2, the V gene TRBV11-2, with D tentatively TRBD1 (5 bases). This CDR3 comprises 15 residues. V was shortened by 1 base and J by 2 bases, with 11 bases between the two germline ends. From germline, CDR1 is SGHAT and CDR2 FQNNGV. The CDR3 region is CASSLGLTENYGYTF. The CDR3 DNA reads TGTGCCAGCAGCTTAGGGTTGACAGAAAACTATGGCTACACCTTC. The whole variable domain, filled in from reference TRBV11-2 and TRBJ1-2, reads EAGVAQSPRYKIIEKRQSVAFWCNPISGHATLYWYQQILGQGPKLLIQFQNNGVVDDSQLPKDRFSAERLKGVDSTLKIQPAKLEDSAVYLCASSLGLTENYGYTFGSGTRLTVV.

The chain links TRBV5-1 to TRBJ1-2, with D hard to call. This CDR3 has 13 amino acids. Germline CDR1 and CDR2: SGHRS and YFSETQ. The germline V and J ends were trimmed by 4 bases and 5 bases, with 12 bases remaining between them. The CDR3: CASSADRFYGYTF. CDR3 coding DNA: TGCGCCAGCAGCGCGGACCGGTTTTATGGCTACACCTTC.

Worth noting for this clone: This specimen includes other DNA sequences encoding the same CDR3. The chain links TRBV30 to TRBJ2-3; 8 positions match TRBD2. V shed 0 bases and J 6 bases; nucleotides not matched to a gene: 2. Germline CDR1 is GTSNPN and CDR2 is SVGIG (reference sequence). The CDR3 contains 13 residues. CDR3 protein: CAWSVLAADTQYF. The CDR3, as DNA: TGTGCCTGGAGTGTACTAGCGGCTGATACGCAGTATTTT.

This clone was detected a few times. The chain links TRBV11-2 to TRBJ1-1; the D gene is possibly TRBD1 (6 bases). The V gene's germline CDR1 is SGHAT and CDR2 FQNNGV. The CDR3 is 15 residues long. V lost 5 bases to trimming and J lost 0 bases, with 13 bases between them. CDR3 nucleotide sequence: TGTGCCAGCAGCCACTCAACAGGGCTGAACACTGAAGCTTTCTTT. This gives the protein CASSHSTGLNTEAFF.

The rearrangement joins TRBV7-9 to TRBJ1-1; 7 bases are shared with TRBD1. CDR3 length equals 15 residues. J was trimmed by 7 bases and V by 5 bases; bases with no gene match: 13. Germline CDR1 and CDR2: SEHNR and FQNEAQ (reference sequence). Here the CDR3 reads CASSREGAVSNEAFF. CDR3 DNA: TGTGCCAGCAGCCGCGAGGGGGCGGTTTCTAATGAAGCTTTCTTT.

This clone was seen more than once but under ten times. The chain recombines TRBV6-6 with TRBJ1-6; TRBD1 aligns across 8 bases. This CDR3 has 15 amino acids. Germline CDR1 MNHNY, CDR2 SVGAGI (reference sequence). With V trimmed by 6 bases and J by 9 bases, 10 bases remained unmatched. The CDR3 nucleotides are TGTGCCAGCAGAGCCACCGGGACAGGCTCTTCACCCCTCCACTTT. It yields the protein CASRATGTGSSPLHF.